This TCR beta chain was documented in a study of T cell responses to AZD1222 COVID-19 vaccine. V was pared by 3 bases and J by 1 base, with 10 bases between. Germline V CDR1 and CDR2: SGHRS, YFSETQ. CDR3 length: 14 residues. The repertoire was sequenced with immunoSEQ multiplex PCR; TCRdb's copy has only in-frame clones and lacks some. The data contain 54,000 or so clones, nearly 80% of them singletons. The sequences come from peripheral blood, collected 28 days after the second AZD1222 dose. This clonotype was sampled from an adult who received the AZD1222 COVID-19 vaccine. The chain employs TRBV5-1 and TRBJ1-1, with a weak D call TRBD1 (5 bases). CDR3 nucleotides: TGCGCCAGCAGCTCGACAGTCCCGAACACTGAAGCTTTCTTT. Translated, it gives CASSSTVPNTEAFF. The entire variable domain, with the rest obtained from reference TRBV5-1 and TRBJ1-1, is as follows: KAGVTQTPRYLIKTRGQQVTLSCSPISGHRSVSWYQQTPGQGLQFLFEYFSETQRNKGNFPGRFSGRQFSNSRSEMNVSTLELGDSALYLCASSSTVPNTEAFFGQGTRLTVV.